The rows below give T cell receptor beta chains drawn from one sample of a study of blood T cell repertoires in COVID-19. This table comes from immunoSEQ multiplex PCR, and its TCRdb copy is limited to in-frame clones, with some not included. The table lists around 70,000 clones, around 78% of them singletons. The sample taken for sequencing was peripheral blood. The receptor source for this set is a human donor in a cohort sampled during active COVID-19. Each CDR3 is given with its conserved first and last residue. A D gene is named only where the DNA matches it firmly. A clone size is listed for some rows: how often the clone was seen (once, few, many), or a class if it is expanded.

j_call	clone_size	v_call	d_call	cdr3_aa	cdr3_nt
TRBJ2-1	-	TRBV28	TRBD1	CASSLPGTGDYNEQFF	TGTGCCAGCAGTTTACCCGGGACAGGGGACTACAATGAGCAGTTCTTC
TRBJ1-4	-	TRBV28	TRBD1	CASSRQGNEKLFF	TGTGCCAGCAGTAGACAGGGTAATGAAAAACTGTTTTTT
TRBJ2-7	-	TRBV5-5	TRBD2	CASKLGLAGAEQYF	TGTGCCAGCAAGTTGGGACTAGCGGGAGCCGAGCAGTACTTC
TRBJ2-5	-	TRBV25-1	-	CASSSGYQETQYF	TGTGCCAGCAGTTCAGGGTACCAAGAGACCCAGTACTTC
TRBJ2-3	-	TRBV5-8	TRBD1	CASSPGQGTSPDTQYF	TGTGCCAGCAGCCCGGGACAGGGGACAAGTCCGGATACGCAGTATTTT
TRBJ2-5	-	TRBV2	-	CASSLKTQYF	TGTGCCAGCAGTCTTAAGACCCAGTACTTC
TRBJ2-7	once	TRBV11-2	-	CASSRPGHDSYEQYF	TGTGCCAGCAGCCGACCGGGACATGACTCCTACGAGCAGTACTTC
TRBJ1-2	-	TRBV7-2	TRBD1	CASSAGQGVYGYTF	TGTGCCAGCAGCGCGGGACAGGGAGTCTATGGCTACACCTTC
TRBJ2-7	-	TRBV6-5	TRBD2	CASRTSGNYNEQYF	TGTGCCAGCAGGACTAGCGGGAATTATAACGAGCAGTACTTC
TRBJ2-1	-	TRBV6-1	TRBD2	CASSEELLAGGPFNFRNEQFF	TGTGCCAGCAGTGAAGAGTTGCTAGCGGGAGGGCCGTTTAATTTTAGGAATGAGCAGTTCTTC
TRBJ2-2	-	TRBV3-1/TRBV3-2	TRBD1	CASSLLGTGTGELFF	TGTGCCAGCAGCCTACTTGGGACAGGAACCGGGGAGCTGTTTTTT
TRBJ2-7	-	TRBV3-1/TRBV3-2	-	CASSPSGVAHYEQYF	TGTGCCAGCAGCCCCTCGGGGGTGGCCCACTACGAGCAGTACTTC
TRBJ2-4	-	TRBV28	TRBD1	CASSPQQGYNIQYF	TGTGCCAGCAGTCCGCAACAGGGGTACAACATTCAGTACTTC
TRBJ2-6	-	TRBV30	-	CAWRPGQAGANVLTF	TGTGCCTGGAGACCAGGGCAGGCTGGGGCCAACGTCCTGACTTTC
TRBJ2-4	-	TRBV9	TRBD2	CASSVGLAEGNIQYF	TGTGCCAGCAGCGTAGGACTAGCTGAAGGGAACATTCAGTACTTC
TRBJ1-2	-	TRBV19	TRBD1	CASNPGTENRYGYTF	TGTGCCAGTAATCCCGGGACAGAAAACCGCTATGGCTACACCTTC
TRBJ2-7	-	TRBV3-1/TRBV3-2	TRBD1	CASSGGTGGYEQYF	TGTGCCAGCAGCGGGGGGACAGGCGGTTACGAGCAGTACTTC
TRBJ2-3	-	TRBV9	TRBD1	CASSVGHGTGPFTDTQYF	TGTGCCAGCAGCGTAGGACATGGGACAGGACCCTTCACAGATACGCAGTATTTT
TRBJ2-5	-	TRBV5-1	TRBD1	CASSSGGWRVQETQYF	TGCGCCAGCAGCTCAGGGGGCTGGCGGGTCCAAGAGACCCAGTACTTC
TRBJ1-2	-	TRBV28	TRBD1	CASSLDGTGRSRNYGYTF	TGTGCCAGCAGTTTAGACGGGACAGGGCGTTCAAGGAACTATGGCTACACCTTC
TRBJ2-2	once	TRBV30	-	CAWNLVAARTGELFF	TGTGCCTGGAACCTCGTGGCAGCGAGAACCGGGGAGCTGTTTTTT
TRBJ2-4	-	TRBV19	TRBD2	CASSSGGSDIQYF	TGTGCCAGTAGTTCAGGCGGGAGTGACATTCAGTACTTC
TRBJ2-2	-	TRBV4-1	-	CASSQDPPNTGELFF	TGCGCCAGCAGCCAAGACCCTCCGAACACCGGGGAGCTGTTTTTT
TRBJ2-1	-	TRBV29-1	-	CSVGADNEQFF	TGCAGCGTTGGGGCAGACAATGAGCAGTTCTTC
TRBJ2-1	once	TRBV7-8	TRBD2	CASSPLGAGEGRNEQFF	TGTGCCAGCAGCCCCCTGGGAGCGGGGGAGGGACGCAATGAGCAGTTCTTC
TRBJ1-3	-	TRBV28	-	CASSSQGSGNTIYF	TGTGCCAGCAGTTCCCAGGGCTCTGGAAACACCATATATTTT
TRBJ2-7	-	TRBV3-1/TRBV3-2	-	CASSHPTIYEQYF	TGTGCCAGCAGCCACCCGACAATCTACGAGCAGTACTTC
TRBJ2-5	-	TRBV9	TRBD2	CASSLRTSGETQYF	TGTGCCAGCAGTCTCAGGACTAGCGGGGAGACCCAGTACTTC
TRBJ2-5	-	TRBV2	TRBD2	CASTQSLGGRAETQYF	TGTGCCAGCACCCAGTCATTGGGCGGGAGGGCGGAGACCCAGTACTTC
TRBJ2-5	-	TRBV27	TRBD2	CASSLGGRGQETQYF	TGTGCCAGCAGTTTAGGAGGGAGGGGACAAGAGACCCAGTACTTC
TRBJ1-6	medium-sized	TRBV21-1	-	CARGWKGGRSPLHF	TGTGCCAGGGGTTGGAAAGGGGGACGGTCACCCCTCCACTTT
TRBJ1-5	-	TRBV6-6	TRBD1	CASSYGQGGQPQHF	TGTGCCAGCAGTTACGGACAGGGCGGCCAGCCCCAGCATTTT
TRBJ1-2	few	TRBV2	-	CASSPSRQGIEGYTF	TGTGCCAGCAGTCCGAGTAGGCAGGGGATAGAAGGCTACACCTTC
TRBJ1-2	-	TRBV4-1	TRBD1	CASSQARDSLTNYGYTF	TGCGCCAGCAGCCAGGCTCGGGACAGCCTCACTAACTATGGCTACACCTTC
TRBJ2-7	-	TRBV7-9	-	CASSPRTGRGEQYF	TGTGCCAGCAGCCCTCGGACAGGGAGGGGCGAGCAGTACTTC
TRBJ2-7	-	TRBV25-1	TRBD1	CASSEFGDSDPRQYF	TGTGCCAGCAGTGAATTTGGGGACAGTGACCCTAGGCAGTACTTC
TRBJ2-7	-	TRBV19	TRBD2	CASSAPSGIYEQYF	TGTGCCAGTAGTGCCCCTAGCGGGATTTACGAGCAGTACTTC
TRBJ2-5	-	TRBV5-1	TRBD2	CASSFAGDDETQYF	TGCGCCAGCAGCTTCGCGGGAGACGACGAGACCCAGTACTTC
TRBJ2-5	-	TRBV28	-	CASSTRGTAEETQYF	TGTGCCAGCAGTACGCGCGGGACAGCGGAAGAGACCCAGTACTTC
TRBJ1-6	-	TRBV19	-	CASSIAGQGSYNSPLHF	TGTGCCAGTAGTATAGCGGGACAAGGCTCCTATAATTCACCCCTCCACTTT
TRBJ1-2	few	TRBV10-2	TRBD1	CASSPGQGFYGYTF	TGCGCCAGCAGTCCGGGACAGGGCTTCTATGGCTACACCTTC
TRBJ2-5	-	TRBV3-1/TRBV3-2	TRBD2	CASYLLGAAGLRETQYF	TGTGCCAGCTACCTACTCGGTGCAGCGGGACTCAGAGAGACCCAGTACTTC
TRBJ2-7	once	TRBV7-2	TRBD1	CASSLDPTGSEQYF	TGTGCCAGCAGCTTAGACCCGACAGGGTCCGAGCAGTACTTC
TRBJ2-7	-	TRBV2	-	CASTNRGKGEQYF	TGTGCCAGCACCAATCGAGGGAAAGGAGAGCAGTACTTC
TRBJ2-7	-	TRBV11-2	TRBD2	CASSPRTSGRASYEQYF	TGTGCCAGCAGTCCTCGGACTAGCGGGAGGGCCTCCTACGAGCAGTACTTC
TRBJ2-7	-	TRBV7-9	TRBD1	CASSFDKLDRGYEQYF	TGTGCCAGCAGCTTCGATAAATTAGACAGGGGCTACGAGCAGTACTTC
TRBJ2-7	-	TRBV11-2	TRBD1	CASSIHGTAEQYF	TGTGCCAGCAGCATCCATGGGACAGCCGAGCAGTACTTC
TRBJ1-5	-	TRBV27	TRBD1	CASSLSGGGQPQHF	TGTGCCAGCAGTTTATCAGGGGGCGGGCAGCCCCAGCATTTT
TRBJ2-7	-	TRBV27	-	CASRPSPRKLNEQYF	TGTGCCAGCAGGCCCTCTCCCAGGAAATTGAACGAGCAGTACTTC
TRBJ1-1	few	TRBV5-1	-	CASSLRQSWTEAFF	TGCGCCAGCAGCTTGAGACAGTCATGGACTGAAGCTTTCTTT
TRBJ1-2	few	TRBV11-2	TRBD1	CASSKPGTGGSGYTF	TGTGCCAGCAGCAAACCCGGGACAGGGGGCTCTGGCTACACCTTC
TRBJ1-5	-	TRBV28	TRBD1	CASSLGGNIVGTGGGHQPQHF	TGTGCCAGCAGTTTAGGGGGAAACATTGTGGGGACAGGGGGCGGACATCAGCCCCAGCATTTT
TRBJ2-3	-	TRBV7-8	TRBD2	CASSSNGGSTDTQYF	TGTGCCAGCAGCTCCAACGGGGGGAGCACAGATACGCAGTATTTT
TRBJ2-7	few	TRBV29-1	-	CSVGGHGYEQYF	TGCAGCGTTGGAGGACACGGGTACGAGCAGTACTTC